This record concerns one TCR beta chain sequence. Its antigen is undetermined. This table comes from immunoSEQ multiplex PCR, and its TCRdb copy is limited to in-frame clones, with some not included. Of approximately 29,000 clones listed, 79% are singletons. The record originates from a study of OX40 agonist ivuxolimab in advanced cancers. For the study at large: Ivuxolimab is an agonistic anti-OX40 (CD134) antibody, and patients were treated with it. Study conclusions and caveats: There were, on average, more expanded clones in CD8+ T cells than in CD4+.

Germline-derived CDR1 and CDR2 are SQVTM and ANQGSEA. The ends lost 5 bases at V and 9 bases at J; junction bases unmatched: 26. CDR3 length: 19 residues. The sequencing here drew on CD4+ or CD8+ T cells sorted from blood, taken in a trial of the OX40 agonist ivuxolimab. V usage is TRBV29-1 and J usage is TRBJ2-1, with TRBD2 matching 9 bases. The sequence was collected from an adult with an advanced solid tumor such as melanoma, head and neck, liver or kidney cancer. CDR3 loop: CSVSEVVSWSAGGRGEQFF. Written as DNA, the CDR3 is TGCAGCGTTTCTGAAGTCGTTTCGTGGTCGGCGGGGGGGCGAGGTGAGCAGTTCTTC.